This T cell receptor (beta chain) emerged from a study of control samples from healthy donors and cancer patients. The table came from immunoSEQ multiplex PCR; TCRdb's copy has only in-frame clones and leaves some out. There are some 210,000 clones in the sample; 90% to 95% occur only once, and over 1.5% lies in the top ten. With 6 bases removed from V and 0 bases from J, the gap between germline ends came to 15 bases. The CDR3 totals 15 residues. Germline values: CDR1 MNHEY, CDR2 SMNVEV (reference sequence). The source is a man aged 25 to 40 in good health. Sequencing was performed on blood. The rearrangement uses TRBV27 and TRBJ2-7; the D gene could be TRBD1 or TRBD2 (5 bases each). CDR3 amino acids: CASSLVEGSSYEQYF. Here the CDR3 DNA reads TGTGCCAGCAGCCTGGTAGAGGGGAGCTCCTACGAGCAGTACTTC.